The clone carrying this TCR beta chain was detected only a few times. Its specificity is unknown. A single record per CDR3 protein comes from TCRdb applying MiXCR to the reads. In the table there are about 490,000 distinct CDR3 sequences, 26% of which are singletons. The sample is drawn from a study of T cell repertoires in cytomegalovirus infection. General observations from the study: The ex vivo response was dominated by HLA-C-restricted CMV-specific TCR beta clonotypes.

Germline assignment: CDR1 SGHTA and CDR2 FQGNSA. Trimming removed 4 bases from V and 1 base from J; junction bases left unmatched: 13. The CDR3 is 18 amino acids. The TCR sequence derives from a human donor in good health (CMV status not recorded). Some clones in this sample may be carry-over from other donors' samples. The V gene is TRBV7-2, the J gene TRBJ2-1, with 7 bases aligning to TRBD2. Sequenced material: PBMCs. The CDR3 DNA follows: TGTGCCAGCAGCTCTGATCGACTAGCTCCTCAGTCCTACAATGAGCAGTTCTTC. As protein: CASSSDRLAPQSYNEQFF.